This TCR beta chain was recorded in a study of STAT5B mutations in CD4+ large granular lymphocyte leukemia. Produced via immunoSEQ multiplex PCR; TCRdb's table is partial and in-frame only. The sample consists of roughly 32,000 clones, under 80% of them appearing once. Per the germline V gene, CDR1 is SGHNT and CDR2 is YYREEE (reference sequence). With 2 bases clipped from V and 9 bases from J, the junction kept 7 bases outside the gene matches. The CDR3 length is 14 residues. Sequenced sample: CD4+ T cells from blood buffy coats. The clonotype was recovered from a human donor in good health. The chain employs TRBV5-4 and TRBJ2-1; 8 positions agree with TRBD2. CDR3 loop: CASSLPTGTSEQFF. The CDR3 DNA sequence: TGTGCCAGCAGCTTACCTACAGGGACTAGTGAGCAGTTCTTC.